This T cell receptor (beta chain) was captured in a study of long-term antiretroviral therapy in people with HIV. Broader study findings: Whichever time point was examined, clones expanded before ART dominated the repertoire.

Trimming stripped 2 bases from V and 2 bases from J, with 10 bases between. Germline V lookup: CDR1 SGHKS, CDR2 YYEKEE (reference sequence). This CDR3 spans 15 amino acids. This clone was seen only once. The antigen is undetermined. It was version v3.0 of the immunoSEQ assay that was run at survey level. TCRdb keeps only in-frame clones here, not all; method: immunoSEQ multiplex PCR. The data contain 25,000 to 35,000 clones, 96% of them singletons. This clonotype was obtained from a man in his thirties or forties with HIV. This chain connects TRBV5-5 to TRBJ2-2, with D unclear. Material: unsorted PBMCs, obtained approximately 6.5 years after starting antiretroviral therapy. The DNA of the CDR3 is TGTGCCAGCAGCTTTGTGACGGTAAACACCGGGGAGCTGTTTTTT. Residues: CASSFVTVNTGELFF.